The clone carrying this T cell receptor beta chain has a handful of counts. The antigen is undetermined. The sample comes from a study of Ad26.COV2.S vaccination and SARS-CoV-2 variants. Across the whole study: Dosing was one shot or two shots 56 days apart.

CDR3 length equals 11 residues. Looked up from germline, CDR1 is DFQATT and CDR2 is SNEGSKA (reference sequence). Trimming removed 6 bases from V and 8 bases from J, with 13 bases in between. The sample's treatment: about 20 received Ad26.COV2.S at low or high dose, single or two shots; roughly five received placebo; per-sample allocation not given. Collection of samples fell on day 63 after the first vaccine or placebo injection. Profiled with immunoSEQ multiplex PCR; TCRdb holds only in-frame clones, not every one. The table includes 350,000 to 450,000 clones, roughly 87% detected once. The study's findings and limits: Greater spike-specific TCR breadth was seen in vaccine recipients than in placebo recipients. Vaccinated and placebo-treated recipients had similar non-spike TCR breadth. A substantial breadth of spike-specific CD8+ and CD4+ T cell responses after vaccination has been reported.

The receptor's source is a person between 18 and 65 years old who received the Ad26.COV2.S COVID-19 vaccine or a placebo. Sample: peripheral blood, taken in a trial of Ad26.COV2.S vaccine versus placebo. V gene TRBV20-1 combines with J gene TRBJ1-2; D might be TRBD1 (6 bases). CDR3 DNA sequence: TGCAGTGCCGGGACATTTGGAGGCTACACCTTC. It specifies CSAGTFGGYTF.